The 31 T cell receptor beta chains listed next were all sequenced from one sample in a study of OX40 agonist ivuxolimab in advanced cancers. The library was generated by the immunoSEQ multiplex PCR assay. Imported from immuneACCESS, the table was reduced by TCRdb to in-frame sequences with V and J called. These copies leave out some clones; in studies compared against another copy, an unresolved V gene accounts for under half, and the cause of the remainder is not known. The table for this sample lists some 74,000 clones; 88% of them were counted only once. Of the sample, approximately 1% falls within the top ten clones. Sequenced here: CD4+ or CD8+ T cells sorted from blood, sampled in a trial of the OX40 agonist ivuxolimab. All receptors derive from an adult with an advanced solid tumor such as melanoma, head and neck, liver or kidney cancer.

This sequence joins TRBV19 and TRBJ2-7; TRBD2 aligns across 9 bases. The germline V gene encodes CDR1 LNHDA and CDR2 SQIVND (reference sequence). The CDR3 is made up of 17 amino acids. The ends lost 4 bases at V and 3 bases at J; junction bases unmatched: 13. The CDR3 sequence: CASSRLAGPTPSYEQYF. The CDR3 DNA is TGTGCCAGTAGTAGGCTAGCGGGGCCAACCCCCAGCTACGAGCAGTACTTC.

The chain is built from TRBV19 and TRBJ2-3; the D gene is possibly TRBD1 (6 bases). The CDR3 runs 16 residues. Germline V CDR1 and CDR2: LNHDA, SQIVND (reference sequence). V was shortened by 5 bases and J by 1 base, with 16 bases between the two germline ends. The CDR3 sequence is CASSPLPGVGTDTQYF. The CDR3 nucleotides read TGTGCCAGTAGTCCCCTCCCAGGGGTCGGCACAGATACGCAGTATTTT.

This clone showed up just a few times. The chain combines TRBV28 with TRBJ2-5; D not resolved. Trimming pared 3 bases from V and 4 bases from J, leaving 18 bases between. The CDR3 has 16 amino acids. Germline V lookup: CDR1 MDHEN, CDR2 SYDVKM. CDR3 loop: CASSFTLVYGGETQYF. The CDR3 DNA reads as TGTGCCAGCAGTTTCACTTTAGTTTATGGCGGAGAGACCCAGTACTTC.

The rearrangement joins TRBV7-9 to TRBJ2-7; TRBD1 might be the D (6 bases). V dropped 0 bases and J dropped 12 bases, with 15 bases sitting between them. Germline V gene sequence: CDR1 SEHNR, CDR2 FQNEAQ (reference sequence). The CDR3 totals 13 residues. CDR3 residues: CASSLAGTQKPYF. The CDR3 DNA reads TGTGCCAGCAGCTTAGCCGGGACACAGAAGCCGTACTTC.

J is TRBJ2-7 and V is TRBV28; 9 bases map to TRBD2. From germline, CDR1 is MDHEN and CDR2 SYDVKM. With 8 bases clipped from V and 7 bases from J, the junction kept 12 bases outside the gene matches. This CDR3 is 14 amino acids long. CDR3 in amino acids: CASLLSGRPREQYF. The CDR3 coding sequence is TGTGCCAGCCTCCTGAGCGGGAGGCCGAGGGAGCAGTACTTC.

The chain's CDR3 is CASSLTGADTQYF. The CDR3 DNA sequence: TGTGCCAGCAGCTTAACGGGAGCAGATACGCAGTATTTT. V is TRBV7-2 and J is TRBJ2-3; D is perhaps TRBD2 (6 bases). The CDR3 spans 13 residues. The germline V gene encodes CDR1 SGHTA and CDR2 FQGNSA. Trimming took 2 bases from V and 4 from J, leaving 7 bases between them. Based on the CDR3 plus reference TRBV7-2 and TRBJ2-3, the full variable domain is GAGVSQSPSNKVTEKGKDVELRCDPISGHTALYWYRQSLGQGLEFLIYFQGNSAPDKSGLPSDRFSAERTGGSVSTLTIQRTQQEDSAVYLCASSLTGADTQYFGPGTRLTVL.

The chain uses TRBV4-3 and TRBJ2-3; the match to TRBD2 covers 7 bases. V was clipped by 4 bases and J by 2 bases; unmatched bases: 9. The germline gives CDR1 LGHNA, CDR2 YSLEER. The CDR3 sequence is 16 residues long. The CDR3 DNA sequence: TGCGCCAGCAGCCTGGCGGGGAGCGGGACCACAGATACGCAGTATTTT. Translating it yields CASSLAGSGTTDTQYF.

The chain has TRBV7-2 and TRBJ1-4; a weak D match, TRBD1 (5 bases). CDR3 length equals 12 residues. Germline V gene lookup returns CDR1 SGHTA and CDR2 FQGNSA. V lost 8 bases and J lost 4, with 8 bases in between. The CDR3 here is CASSRGNEKLFF. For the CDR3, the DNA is TGTGCCAGCTCAAGGGGTAATGAAAAACTGTTTTTT.

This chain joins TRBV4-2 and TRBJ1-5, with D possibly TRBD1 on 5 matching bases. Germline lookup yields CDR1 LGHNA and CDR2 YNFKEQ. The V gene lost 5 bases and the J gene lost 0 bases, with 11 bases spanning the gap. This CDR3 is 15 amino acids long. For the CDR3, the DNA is TGTGCCAGCAGCAGGGGTCCCTATAGCAATCAGCCCCAGCATTTT. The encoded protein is CASSRGPYSNQPQHF.

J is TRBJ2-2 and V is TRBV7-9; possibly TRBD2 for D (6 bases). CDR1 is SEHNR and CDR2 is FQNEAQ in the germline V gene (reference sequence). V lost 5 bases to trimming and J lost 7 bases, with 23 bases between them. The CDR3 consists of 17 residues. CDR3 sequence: CASSPGTWTNQGGELFF. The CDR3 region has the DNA TGTGCCAGCAGCCCCGGGACCTGGACTAATCAGGGCGGGGAGCTGTTTTTT.

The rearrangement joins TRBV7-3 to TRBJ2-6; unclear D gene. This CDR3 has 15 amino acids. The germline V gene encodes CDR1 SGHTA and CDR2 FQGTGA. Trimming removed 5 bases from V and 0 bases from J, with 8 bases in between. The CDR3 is CASSRTDSGANVLTF. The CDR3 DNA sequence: TGTGCCAGCAGCCGGACGGACTCTGGGGCCAACGTCCTGACTTTC.

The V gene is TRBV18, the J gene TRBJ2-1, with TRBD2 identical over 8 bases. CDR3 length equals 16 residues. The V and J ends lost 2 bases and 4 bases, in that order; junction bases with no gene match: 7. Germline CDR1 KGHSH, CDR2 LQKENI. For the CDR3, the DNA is TGTGCCAGCTCACCAAGACTAGCGATCCGGTACAATGAGCAGTTCTTC. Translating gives CASSPRLAIRYNEQFF.

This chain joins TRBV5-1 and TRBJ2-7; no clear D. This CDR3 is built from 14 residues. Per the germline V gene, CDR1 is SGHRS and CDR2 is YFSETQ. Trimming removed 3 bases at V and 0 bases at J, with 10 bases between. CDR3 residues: CASSYHDTSYEQYF. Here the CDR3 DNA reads TGCGCCAGCAGCTATCATGACACCTCCTACGAGCAGTACTTC.

CDR3 amino acids: CASSPGVSGANVLTF. Written as DNA, the CDR3 is TGTGCCAGCAGCCCGGGGGTATCTGGGGCCAACGTCCTGACTTTC. The gene calls are TRBV4-2 and TRBJ2-6; a possible D gene is TRBD2 (6 bases). CDR3 length equals 15 residues. Germline V lookup: CDR1 LGHNA, CDR2 YNFKEQ. The V and J ends lost 4 bases and 1 base respectively, with 8 bases between them.

The CDR3 coding sequence is TGTGCCAGCAGCCCCAAGATCTCCTCCTACGAGCAGTACTTC. It specifies CASSPKISSYEQYF. The chain links TRBV6-6 to TRBJ2-7; D call uncertain. The CDR3 has 14 residues. V was trimmed by 6 bases and J by 0 bases, leaving 12 bases between them. The germline gives CDR1 MNHNY, CDR2 SVGAGI (reference sequence).

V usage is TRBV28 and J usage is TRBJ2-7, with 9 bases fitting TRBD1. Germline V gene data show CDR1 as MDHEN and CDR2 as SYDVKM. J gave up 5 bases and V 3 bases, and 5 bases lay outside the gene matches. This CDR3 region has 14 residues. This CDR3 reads CASSFRDRVHEQYF. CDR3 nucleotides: TGTGCCAGCAGTTTCCGGGACAGGGTTCACGAGCAGTACTTC. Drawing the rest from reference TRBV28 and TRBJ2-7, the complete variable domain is DVKVTQSSRYLVKRTGEKVFLECVQDMDHENMFWYRQDPGLGLRLIYFSYDVKMKEKGDIPEGYSVSREKKERFSLILESASTNQTSMYLCASSFRDRVHEQYFGPGTRLTVT.

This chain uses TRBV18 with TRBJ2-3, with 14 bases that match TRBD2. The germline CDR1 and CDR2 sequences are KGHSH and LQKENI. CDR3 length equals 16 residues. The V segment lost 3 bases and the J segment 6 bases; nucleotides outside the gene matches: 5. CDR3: CASSPLGTSGSDTQYF. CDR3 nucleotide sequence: TGTGCCAGCTCACCTCTTGGGACTAGCGGGAGTGATACGCAGTATTTT.

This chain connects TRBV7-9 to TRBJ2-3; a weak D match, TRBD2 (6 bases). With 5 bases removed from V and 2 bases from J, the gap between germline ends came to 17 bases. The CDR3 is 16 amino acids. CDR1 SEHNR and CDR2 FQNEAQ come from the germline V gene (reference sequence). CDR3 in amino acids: CASSPGTHLATDTQYF. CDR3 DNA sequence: TGTGCCAGCAGCCCAGGGACTCACCTAGCCACAGATACGCAGTATTTT.

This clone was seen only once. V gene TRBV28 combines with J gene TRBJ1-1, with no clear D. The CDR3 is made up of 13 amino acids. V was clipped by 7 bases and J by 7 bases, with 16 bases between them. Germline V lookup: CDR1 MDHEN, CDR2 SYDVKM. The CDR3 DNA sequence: TGTGCCAGCATCTCCCCCGGTAGCCTTGAAGCTTTCTTT. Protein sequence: CASISPGSLEAFF.

The CDR3 here is CASSLTSGTGAFEQYF. The CDR3 nucleotides read TGCGCCAGCAGCTTGACGAGCGGGACAGGGGCCTTCGAGCAGTACTTC. The chain links TRBV5-1 to TRBJ2-7, with 10 bases matching TRBD1. The germline gives CDR1 SGHRS, CDR2 YFSETQ. After removal of 1 base from V and 6 bases from J, the junction contained 10 bases not matched to a gene. This CDR3 spans 16 amino acids.

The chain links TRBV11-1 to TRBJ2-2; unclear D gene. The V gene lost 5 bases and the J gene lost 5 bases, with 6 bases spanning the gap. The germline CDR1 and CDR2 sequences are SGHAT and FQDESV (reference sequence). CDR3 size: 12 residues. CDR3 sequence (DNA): TGTGCCAGCAGCCCTACAACCGGGGAGCTGTTTTTT. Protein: CASSPTTGELFF.

The CDR3 spells CASRRWTNEKLFF. The CDR3, as DNA: TGTGCCTCGCGACGCTGGACTAATGAAAAACTGTTTTTT. This chain joins TRBV30 and TRBJ1-4, with D unresolved. The CDR3 runs to 13 residues. Germline CDR1 is GTSNPN and CDR2 is SVGIG (reference sequence). Trimming left V 7 bases short and J 2 bases short, with 11 bases between.

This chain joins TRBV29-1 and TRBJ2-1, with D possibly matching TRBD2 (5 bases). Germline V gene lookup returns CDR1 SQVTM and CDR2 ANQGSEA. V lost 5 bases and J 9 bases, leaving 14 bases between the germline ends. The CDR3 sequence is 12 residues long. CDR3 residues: CSVNVLAVEQFF. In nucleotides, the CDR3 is TGCAGCGTTAACGTCCTAGCAGTTGAGCAGTTCTTC.

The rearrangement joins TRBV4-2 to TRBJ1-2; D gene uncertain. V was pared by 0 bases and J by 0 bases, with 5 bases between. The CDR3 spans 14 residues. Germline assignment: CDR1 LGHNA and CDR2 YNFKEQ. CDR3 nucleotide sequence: TGTGCCAGCAGCCAAGATCGAGCTAACTATGGCTACACCTTC. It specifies CASSQDRANYGYTF.

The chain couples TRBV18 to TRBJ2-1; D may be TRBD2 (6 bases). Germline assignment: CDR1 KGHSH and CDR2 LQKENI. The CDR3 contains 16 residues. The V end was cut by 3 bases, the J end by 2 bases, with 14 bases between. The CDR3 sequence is CASSPAGPSAYNEQFF. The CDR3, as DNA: TGTGCCAGCTCACCGGCGGGACCATCGGCCTACAATGAGCAGTTCTTC. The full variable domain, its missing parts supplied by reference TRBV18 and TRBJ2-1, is NAGVMQNPRHLVRRRGQEARLRCSPMKGHSHVYWYRQLPEEGLKFMVYLQKENIIDESGMPKERFSAEFPKEGPSILRIQQVVRGDSAAYFCASSPAGPSAYNEQFFGPGTRLTVL.

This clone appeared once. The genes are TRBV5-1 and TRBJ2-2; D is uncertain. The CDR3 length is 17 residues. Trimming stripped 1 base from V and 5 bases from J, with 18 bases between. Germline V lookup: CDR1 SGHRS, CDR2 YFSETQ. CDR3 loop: CASSLNSIKDGTGELFF. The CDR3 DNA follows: TGCGCCAGCAGCTTGAACTCGATAAAGGACGGGACCGGGGAGCTGTTTTTT.

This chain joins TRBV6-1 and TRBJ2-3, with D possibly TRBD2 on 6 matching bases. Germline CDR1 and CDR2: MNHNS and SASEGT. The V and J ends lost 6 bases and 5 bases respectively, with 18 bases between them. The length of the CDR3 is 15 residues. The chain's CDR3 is CASRERAEWLDTQYF. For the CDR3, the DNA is TGTGCCAGCAGGGAGCGGGCGGAGTGGTTAGATACGCAGTATTTT.

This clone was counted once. The CDR3 here is CASSLNAKNIQYF. CDR3 coding DNA: TGTGCCAGCAGCCTCAATGCCAAAAACATTCAGTACTTC. This rearrangement joins TRBV6-1 to TRBJ2-4; D is unclear. Germline CDR1 and CDR2: MNHNS and SASEGT. This CDR3 contains 13 residues. The V and J ends lost 6 bases and 1 base respectively, with 7 bases between them.

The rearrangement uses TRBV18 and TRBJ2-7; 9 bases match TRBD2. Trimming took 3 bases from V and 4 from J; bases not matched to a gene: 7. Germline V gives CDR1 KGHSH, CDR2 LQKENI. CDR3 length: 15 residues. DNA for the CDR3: TGTGCCAGCTCACCCACCCTAGCGGGAAGGTACGAGCAGTACTTC. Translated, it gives CASSPTLAGRYEQYF.

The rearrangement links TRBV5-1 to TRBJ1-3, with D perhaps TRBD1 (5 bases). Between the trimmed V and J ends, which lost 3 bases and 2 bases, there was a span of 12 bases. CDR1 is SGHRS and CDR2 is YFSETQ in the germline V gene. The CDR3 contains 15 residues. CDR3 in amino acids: CASSSAPGPGNTIYF. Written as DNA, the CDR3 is TGCGCCAGCAGCTCCGCGCCGGGACCTGGAAACACCATATATTTT.

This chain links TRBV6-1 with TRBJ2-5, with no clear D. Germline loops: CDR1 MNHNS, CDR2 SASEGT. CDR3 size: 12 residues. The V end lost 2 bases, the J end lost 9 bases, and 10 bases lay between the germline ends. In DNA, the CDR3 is TGTGCCAGCAGTGAAACCCGTTGGTCCCAGTACTTC. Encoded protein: CASSETRWSQYF.